The clone carrying this T cell receptor (beta chain) was counted ten times or more. These data belong to a study of human T cells and chemical hapten exposure. Turning to the study itself: Application of 0.01% DPC to the upper back was done by patch test, with a reading at 6 days.

CDR3 length: 12 residues. The V and J ends lost 7 bases and 4 bases respectively, with 7 bases between them. Germline CDR1 and CDR2: LNHDA and SQIVND (reference sequence). Described time point: patch test 3, about 24 weeks after DPC sensitization. Treatment reported: therapeutic diphenylcyclopropenone sensitization with weekly scalp DPC. TCRdb re-called the RACE reads through MiXCR, storing one row per CDR3 protein. The sample contains some 71,000 distinct CDR3 sequences, around 10% of which appear only once. Sequences were derived from whole blood, sampled in connection with sensitization to the hapten diphenylcyclopropenone (DPC). This chain links TRBV19 with TRBJ2-2; no reliable D call. The sequence was obtained from a woman aged 45-65 years with alopecia areata. Some clones in this sample may be carry-over from other donors' samples. The DNA of the CDR3 is TGTGCCAGTAAAACACGCACCGGGGAGCTGTTTTTT. Amino acid sequence: CASKTRTGELFF.